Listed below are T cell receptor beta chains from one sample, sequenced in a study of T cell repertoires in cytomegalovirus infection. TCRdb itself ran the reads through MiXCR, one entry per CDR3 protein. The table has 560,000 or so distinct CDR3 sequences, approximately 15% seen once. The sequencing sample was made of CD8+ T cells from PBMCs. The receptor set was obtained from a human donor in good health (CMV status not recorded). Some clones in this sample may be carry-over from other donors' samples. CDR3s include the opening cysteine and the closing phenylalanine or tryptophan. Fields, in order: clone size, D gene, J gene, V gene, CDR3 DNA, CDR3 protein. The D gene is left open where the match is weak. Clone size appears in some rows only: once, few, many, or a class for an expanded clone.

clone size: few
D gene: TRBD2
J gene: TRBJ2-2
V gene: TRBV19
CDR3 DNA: TGTGCCAGTATCACTAGCGGCCCCGGGGAGCTGTTTTTT
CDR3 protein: CASITSGPGELFF

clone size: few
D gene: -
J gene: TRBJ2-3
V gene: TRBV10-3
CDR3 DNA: TGTGCCATCAGTTCGTACTTGCAGGACAGCACAGATACGCAGTATTTT
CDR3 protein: CAISSYLQDSTDTQYF

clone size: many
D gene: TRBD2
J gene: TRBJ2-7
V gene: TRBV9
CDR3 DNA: TGTGCCAGCAGCCCAGGACTAGCGGGGGGAATTAAATCCTACGAGCAGTACTTC
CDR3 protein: CASSPGLAGGIKSYEQYF

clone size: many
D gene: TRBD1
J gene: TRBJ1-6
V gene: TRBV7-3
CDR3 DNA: TGTGCCAGCAGCTTGAGGACAGGGGGCAATTCACCCCTCCACTTT
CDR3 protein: CASSLRTGGNSPLHF

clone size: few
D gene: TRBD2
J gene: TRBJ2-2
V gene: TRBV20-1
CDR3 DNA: TGCAGTGCTAGCAGGGGACTAGCCCTCCCCGGGGAGCTGTTTTTT
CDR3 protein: CSASRGLALPGELFF

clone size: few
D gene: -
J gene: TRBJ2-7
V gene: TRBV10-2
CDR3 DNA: TGCGCCAGCAGTGAGCGACTAATCTACGAGCAGTACTTC
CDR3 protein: CASSERLIYEQYF

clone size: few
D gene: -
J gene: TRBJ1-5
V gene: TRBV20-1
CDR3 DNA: TGCAGTGCTAGAGATCGAGGGGAGCCCCAGCATTTT
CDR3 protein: CSARDRGEPQHF

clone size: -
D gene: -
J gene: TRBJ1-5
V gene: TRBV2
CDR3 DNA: TGTGCCAGCAGGGCAGTAGGTTATCAGCCCCAGCATTTT
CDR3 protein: CASRAVGYQPQHF

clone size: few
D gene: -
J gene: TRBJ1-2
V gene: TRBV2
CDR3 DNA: TGTGCCAGCAGGGTTGGTAACGGCTACACCTTC
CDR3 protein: CASRVGNGYTF

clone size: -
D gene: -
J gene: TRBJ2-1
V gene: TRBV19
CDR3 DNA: TGTGCCAGTAGTATGTCCGAAGGGGGATTTTACTACAATGAGCAGTTCTTC
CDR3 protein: CASSMSEGGFYYNEQFF

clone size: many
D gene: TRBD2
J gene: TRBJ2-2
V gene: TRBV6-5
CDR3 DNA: TGTGCCAGCAGTTACCTAGCGGTGAACACCGGGGAGCTGTTTTTT
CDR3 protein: CASSYLAVNTGELFF